Below, 21 T cell receptor beta chains from the same sample are listed, as sequenced in a study of T cell repertoires in cytomegalovirus infection. For these receptors, no antigen is known. One entry per CDR3 protein, called by TCRdb with MiXCR from the reads. This table holds under 850,000 distinct CDR3 sequences, 30% to 35% found once. This material consisted of cultured PBMCs, taken from culture after CMV antigen stimulation. These receptors all come from a human donor in good health (CMV status not recorded). Some clones in this sample may be carry-over from other donors' samples.

This clonotype was observed a few times. The V call is TRBV12-3 or TRBV12-4, the J call TRBJ2-7; weak D call: TRBD1 (6 bases). V dropped 5 bases and J dropped 7 bases, with 12 bases sitting between them. This CDR3 is 12 amino acids long. The CDR3 DNA reads TGTGCCAGCAGTGCCGTCAGGGGTGAGCAGTACTTC. Its translation: CASSAVRGEQYF.

V gene TRBV19 combines with J gene TRBJ1-5; unclear D gene. Germline V lookup: CDR1 LNHDA, CDR2 SQIVND (reference sequence). This CDR3 contains 13 residues. The V gene lost 5 bases and the J gene lost 6 bases, with 11 bases spanning the gap. CDR3 sequence reads: CASSPLDGQPQHF. The CDR3 DNA is TGTGCCAGTAGTCCCCTGGACGGTCAGCCCCAGCATTTT.

This clonotype was counted between two and nine times. The chain is built from TRBV4-2 and TRBJ2-1; 12 bases map to TRBD2. J gave up 4 bases and V 1 base, and 8 bases lay outside the gene matches. Germline loops: CDR1 LGHNA, CDR2 YNFKEQ. The CDR3 is 18 residues long. As DNA, the CDR3 is TGTGCCAGCAGCCAAGTGGGGCTAGCGGGGGGGACTTACAATGAGCAGTTCTTC. Translation: CASSQVGLAGGTYNEQFF.

This clonotype has at least ten counts. CDR3 DNA sequence: TGTGCCAGCAGCCTTAGCGGGGGCACAGATACGCAGTATTTT. Its protein product is CASSLSGGTDTQYF. The chain uses TRBV7-2 and TRBJ2-3, with 8 bases lining up with TRBD2. The germline V gene has CDR1 SGHTA and CDR2 FQGNSA. Germline trimming cut 5 bases from V and 1 base from J; bases unmatched to any gene: 2. The CDR3 has 14 residues.

The chain has TRBV12-3 or TRBV12-4 and TRBJ2-7, with D perhaps matching TRBD2 (5 bases). The CDR3 runs to 11 residues. V lost 7 bases, J lost 9 bases, and 13 bases lay in between. CDR3 coding DNA: TGTGCCAGCACCTCACTAGGTCCGCAGTACTTC. Translating gives CASTSLGPQYF.

The chain carries TRBV6-2 or TRBV6-3 and TRBJ2-3; 7 positions match TRBD2. The CDR3 contains 15 residues. The ends lost 7 bases at V and 4 bases at J; junction bases unmatched: 11. Per germline, CDR1 MNHEY and CDR2 SVGEGT. In nucleotides, the CDR3 is TGTGCCAGCACCAGTAGACGGGAGGTCCCAGATACGCAGTATTTT. It codes for CASTSRREVPDTQYF.

A few counts support this clonotype. The chain has TRBV5-4 and TRBJ1-6; unclear D gene. CDR3 length: 14 residues. The germline CDR1 and CDR2 sequences are SGHNT and YYREEE (reference sequence). Trimming took off 4 bases at V and 5 bases at J, with 10 bases between the two ends. The DNA for the CDR3 is TGTGCCAGCAGCAAATCGCGAGATAATTCACCCCTCCACTTT. Encoded protein: CASSKSRDNSPLHF.

The chain links TRBV12-5 to TRBJ2-3; D remains unclear. In germline, CDR1 is LGHNT, CDR2 FRNRAP. CDR3 length: 14 residues. V dropped 5 bases and J dropped 6 bases, with 15 bases sitting between them. CDR3 nucleotide sequence: TGTGCTAGTGGTATAGGAGTGGTGATTGATACGCAGTATTTT. It translates to CASGIGVVIDTQYF.

V and J are TRBV10-3 and TRBJ2-7, with 8 positions matching TRBD2. Germline CDR1 reads ENHRY; CDR2 reads SYGVKD. J lost 4 bases, V lost 6 bases, and 11 bases had no gene match. The CDR3 has 15 amino acids. This CDR3 reads CAISGSGREHYEQYF. CDR3 nucleotides: TGTGCCATCAGCGGGAGCGGGAGAGAACATTACGAGCAGTACTTC.

This clonotype turned up a few times. The chain uses TRBV12-3 or TRBV12-4 and TRBJ2-1; D not certain. The germline V and J ends were trimmed by 1 base and 7 bases, with 11 bases remaining between them. This CDR3 is 14 amino acids long. Here the CDR3 DNA reads TGTGCCAGCAGTTTAGGGCTTCTAGGTAATGAGCAGTTCTTC. This translates into CASSLGLLGNEQFF.

The chain recombines TRBV7-6 with TRBJ2-1; D is unresolved. CDR1 is SGHVS and CDR2 is FNYEAQ in the germline V gene. The CDR3 has 14 residues. Deletions cut 4 bases from V and 0 bases from J, with 7 bases between. CDR3 coding DNA: TGTGCCAGCAGCTCCTACAGCTCCTACAATGAGCAGTTCTTC. Translating gives CASSSYSSYNEQFF.

The V gene is TRBV20-1, the J gene TRBJ2-1, with 8 bases identical to TRBD2. This CDR3 is 14 amino acids long. With V trimmed by 4 bases and J by 8 bases, 10 bases remained unmatched. Germline assignment: CDR1 DFQATT and CDR2 SNEGSKA (reference sequence). This CDR3 reads CSAISGGVNDEQFF. In DNA, the CDR3 is TGCAGTGCTATTTCGGGGGGGGTGAACGATGAGCAGTTCTTC.

The chain recombines TRBV19 with TRBJ1-1; D gene unclear. Germline lookup yields CDR1 LNHDA and CDR2 SQIVND (reference sequence). The CDR3 loop spans 13 amino acids. V was trimmed by 3 bases and J by 7 bases, leaving 12 bases between them. The CDR3 DNA follows: TGTGCCAGTAGTATCAGGTTCAGTCTTGAAGCTTTCTTT. Translating gives CASSIRFSLEAFF.

The V and J genes are TRBV27 and TRBJ2-4; 12 positions match TRBD2. CDR1 and CDR2 from the germline V gene are MNHEY and SMNVEV (reference sequence). CDR3 size: 15 residues. After removal of 5 bases from V and 11 bases from J, the junction contained 10 bases not matched to a gene. CDR3 protein: CASSPGLAGSFFQYF. For the CDR3, the DNA is TGTGCCAGCAGTCCGGGACTAGCGGGTTCCTTTTTTCAGTACTTC.

This clonotype was seen a handful of times. The V and J genes are TRBV6-1 and TRBJ2-2; D unclear. The CDR3 extends over 14 amino acids. CDR1 MNHNS and CDR2 SASEGT come from the germline V gene. The V end was cut by 4 bases, the J end by 6 bases, with 12 bases between. Here the CDR3 DNA reads TGTGCCAGCAGTGCCAGAGTTTCCCCCGGGGAGCTGTTTTTT. The encoded protein is CASSARVSPGELFF.

The sample holds a few counts of this clonotype. The chain combines TRBV5-4 with TRBJ1-2, with D uncertain. The CDR3 extends over 16 amino acids. The germline gives CDR1 SGHNT, CDR2 YYREEE (reference sequence). V shed 4 bases and J shed 0 bases, with 16 bases lying between them. The CDR3 sequence is CASSGTRGISNYGYTF. In nucleotides, the CDR3 is TGTGCCAGCAGCGGCACTCGTGGAATTTCTAACTATGGCTACACCTTC.

This chain uses TRBV7-9 with TRBJ1-6; 8 bases are shared with TRBD1. The junction had 4 bases not matched to a gene; V was cut back by 2 bases and J by 7 bases. Germline V gene sequence: CDR1 SEHNR, CDR2 FQNEAQ (reference sequence). CDR3 size: 15 residues. CDR3 protein: CASSLPTGVNSPLHF. Written as DNA, the CDR3 is TGTGCCAGCAGCTTACCGACAGGGGTGAATTCACCCCTCCACTTT.

This clonotype was seen repeatedly, ten times or more. The CDR3 DNA reads as TGTGCCAGCAGCTGGGTCCGGGGCCGCGGCTACACCTTC. Protein product: CASSWVRGRGYTF. The chain uses TRBV7-2 and TRBJ1-2, with D perhaps TRBD1 (5 bases). The CDR3 spans 13 residues. The V end was cut by 4 bases, the J end by 8 bases, with 14 bases between. Germline CDR1 SGHTA, CDR2 FQGNSA.

V is TRBV2 and J is TRBJ2-1; TRBD2 aligns across 15 bases. Germline V gene sequence: CDR1 SNHLY, CDR2 FYNNEI. J lost 10 bases, V lost 6 bases, and 4 bases had no gene match. The CDR3 totals 14 residues. The CDR3 sequence: CASRTGTSGGEQFF. Here the CDR3 DNA reads TGTGCCAGCAGGACCGGGACTAGCGGGGGGGAGCAGTTCTTC.

This clonotype was counted only a few times. The chain uses TRBV7-9 and TRBJ2-1, with 7 bases lining up with TRBD2. With 6 bases clipped from V and 4 bases from J, the junction kept 18 bases outside the gene matches. CDR1 is SEHNR and CDR2 is FQNEAQ in the germline V gene (reference sequence). There are 18 residues in the CDR3. CDR3 sequence reads: CASRPRPRGDPLYNEQFF. CDR3 sequence (DNA): TGTGCCAGCAGACCTCGTCCCCGGGGGGACCCATTATACAATGAGCAGTTCTTC.

The J gene is TRBJ2-1, the V gene TRBV27; 10 bases align to TRBD2. After removal of 7 bases from V and 8 bases from J, the junction contained 5 bases not matched to a gene. Germline loops: CDR1 MNHEY, CDR2 SMNVEV (reference sequence). The CDR3 consists of 13 residues. The CDR3 DNA reads TGTGCCAGCAACCCTAGCGGGGGCCATGAGCAGTTCTTC. It encodes CASNPSGGHEQFF.